The 18 T cell receptor beta chains below all came from one sample that was sequenced in a study of blood T cells in healthy people across ages. A second PCR of roughly 7 to 11 cycles used a sample-barcoded 5' primer and a J-beta primer mix. TCRdb ran MiXCR on the 5' RACE reads and lists one entry per CDR3 protein. This table has some 1.4 million distinct CDR3 sequences, around 39% appearing once. Input material: blood. All receptors derive from a woman in her late teens or twenties in good health.

The rearrangement joins TRBV5-1 to TRBJ2-2; D is undetermined. The CDR3 consists of 14 residues. Trimming stripped 4 bases from V and 4 bases from J, with 11 bases between. The germline V gene encodes CDR1 SGHRS and CDR2 YFSETQ. Here the CDR3 DNA reads TGCGCCAGCAGCGTTTCACAGCTCACCGGGGAGCTGTTTTTT. It specifies CASSVSQLTGELFF.

V gene TRBV19 combines with J gene TRBJ2-1; 10 nucleotides agree with TRBD1. V lost 8 bases and J lost 6; bases outside the gene matches: 13. CDR1 and CDR2 (germline): LNHDA, SQIVND (reference sequence). This CDR3 contains 16 residues. DNA for the CDR3: TGTGCCAGTCCCCTATTAAGACAGGGGGCTCGCAATGAGCAGTTCTTC. Its protein is CASPLLRQGARNEQFF. Combining the CDR3 with reference TRBV19 and TRBJ2-1 gives the whole variable domain DGGITQSPKYLFRKEGQNVTLSCEQNLNHDAMYWYRQDPGQGLRLIYYSQIVNDFQKGDIAEGYSVSREKKESFPLTVTSAQKNPTAFYLCASPLLRQGARNEQFFGPGTRLTVL.

This clonotype showed up just once. V is TRBV27 and J is TRBJ2-7; 7 positions agree with TRBD2. V gave up 8 bases and J gave up 0 bases; unmatched junction bases: 7. Looked up from germline, CDR1 is MNHEY and CDR2 is SMNVEV (reference sequence). This CDR3 comprises 14 residues. Here the CDR3 reads CASPGGRFSYEQYF. DNA of the CDR3: TGTGCCAGCCCGGGAGGCAGGTTCTCCTACGAGCAGTACTTC.

This clonotype was counted ten times or more. The chain couples TRBV28 to TRBJ2-1; D is possibly TRBD2 (5 bases). The ends were cut back, 7 bases at V and 0 bases at J, with 13 bases in the middle. This CDR3 contains 15 residues. CDR1 MDHEN and CDR2 SYDVKM come from the germline V gene. The CDR3 protein is CASTDWRSSYNEQFF. CDR3 nucleotides: TGTGCCAGCACTGACTGGAGGAGCTCCTACAATGAGCAGTTCTTC.

A few counts support this clonotype. V usage is TRBV6-5 and J usage is TRBJ2-5; 8 positions match TRBD1. TRBJ2-7 explains the end of the DNA better; the J call may be wrong. Germline V gene lookup returns CDR1 MNHEY and CDR2 SVGAGI. There are 16 residues in the CDR3. CDR3 nucleotides: TGTGCCAGCAGTTCCCCAAGGACAGGGATCCCCTACGAGCAGTACTTC. Its protein product is CASSSPRTGIPYEQYF.

The chain carries TRBV2 and TRBJ2-7; TRBD1 matches 7 bases. Germline loops: CDR1 SNHLY, CDR2 FYNNEI. The CDR3 has 13 amino acids. V lost 7 bases to trimming and J lost 3 bases; unmatched junction nucleotides: 6. CDR3: CASMPGQNYEQYF. In DNA, the CDR3 is TGTGCCAGCATGCCGGGACAGAACTACGAGCAGTACTTC.

This clonotype has just a few counts. This chain uses TRBV7-9 with TRBJ2-7; TRBD1 is a possible D gene (6 bases). Trimming removed 4 bases at V and 2 bases at J, with 15 bases between. The CDR3 is 15 amino acids. Germline V gene sequence: CDR1 SEHNR, CDR2 FQNEAQ (reference sequence). The CDR3: CASSSGQILTYEQYF. The CDR3 DNA reads TGTGCCAGCAGCTCTGGACAGATACTAACCTACGAGCAGTACTTC.

This clonotype was counted a few times. The chain is built from TRBV7-9 and TRBJ1-5; D gene unclear. The V end lost 0 bases, the J end lost 4 bases, and 7 bases lay between the germline ends. Germline CDR1 is SEHNR and CDR2 is FQNEAQ (reference sequence). The CDR3 is 14 residues long. The CDR3, as DNA: TGTGCCAGCAGCTTAGCAGGGATGAATCAGCCCCAGCATTTT. It encodes CASSLAGMNQPQHF.

V is TRBV2 and J is TRBJ2-5; 7 nucleotides align to TRBD2. J was trimmed by 11 bases and V by 5 bases; bases with no gene match: 11. The CDR3 is 13 residues long. Germline V gene sequence: CDR1 SNHLY, CDR2 FYNNEI. The CDR3 DNA reads as TGTGCCAGCAGTTGGGGCGGGAGTCAAGAGCAGTACTTC. It encodes CASSWGGSQEQYF.

The rearrangement joins TRBV9 to TRBJ2-1; D not resolved. The J call may be wrong; the DNA end is better matched by TRBJ2-7. CDR3 length: 15 residues. Germline V lookup: CDR1 SGDLS, CDR2 YYNGEE. The CDR3: CASSVATEPYNEQYF. Written as DNA, the CDR3 is TGTGCCAGCAGCGTAGCCACTGAGCCCTACAATGAGCAGTACTTC.

This rearrangement joins TRBV7-9 to TRBJ2-4; 12 nucleotides match TRBD2. The DNA end favors TRBJ2-7, so the J call may be wrong. This CDR3 has 14 residues. Germline CDR1 SEHNR, CDR2 FQNEAQ (reference sequence). CDR3: CASTRTSGIYEQYF. The CDR3 bases are TGTGCCAGCACCCGGACTAGCGGGATTTACGAGCAGTACTTC.

The table lists this clonotype with a few counts. The V and J genes are TRBV10-3 and TRBJ2-3, with 7 positions matching TRBD1. Germline CDR1 reads ENHRY; CDR2 reads SYGVKD. The CDR3 length is 17 residues. The J segment lost 0 bases and the V segment lost 6 bases, leaving 12 bases of the junction unmatched. The CDR3 region has the DNA TGTGCCATCAGGCCCCCCTTGGGGACAGTAAGCACAGATACGCAGTATTTT. Residues: CAIRPPLGTVSTDTQYF.

This chain joins TRBV4-1 and TRBJ2-3; 8 bases are a match to TRBD2. Germline values: CDR1 MGHRA, CDR2 YSYEKL. This CDR3 is built from 14 residues. With V trimmed by 4 bases and J by 4 bases, 4 bases remained unmatched. The CDR3, as DNA: TGCGCCAGCAGCCCCGGGAGGGCCGCAGATACGCAGTATTTT. Protein product: CASSPGRAADTQYF.

This clonotype was recorded a few times. The rearrangement joins TRBV6-1 to TRBJ2-3; D call uncertain. V was clipped by 4 bases and J by 6 bases, with 11 bases between them. Germline CDR1 MNHNS, CDR2 SASEGT. The CDR3 contains 13 residues. CDR3 loop: CASSGAMADTQYF. The CDR3 bases are TGTGCCAGCAGTGGGGCCATGGCCGATACGCAGTATTTT.

This clonotype was seen more than once but under ten times. V and J are TRBV11-2 and TRBJ2-1; D remains ambiguous. CDR1 is SGHAT, CDR2 FQNNGV, per germline. V gave up 1 base and J gave up 1 base, with 11 bases separating them. The CDR3 runs to 16 residues. CDR3 sequence reads: CASSLGVGGSYNEQFF. For the CDR3, the DNA is TGTGCCAGCAGCTTAGGGGTTGGCGGATCCTACAATGAGCAGTTCTTC.

This clonotype was detected a few times. The genes are TRBV12-3 or TRBV12-4 and TRBJ2-5, with D unclear. Trimming cost V 3 bases and J 4 bases, with 9 bases left between them. This CDR3 spans 13 amino acids. The CDR3 protein is CASSFTVPETQYF. The CDR3 DNA reads TGTGCCAGCAGTTTTACAGTTCCAGAGACCCAGTACTTC.

In its sample, this clonotype was seen a few times. The chain recombines TRBV2 with TRBJ2-5; no clear D gene. The germline V gene has CDR1 SNHLY and CDR2 FYNNEI. The CDR3 has 11 amino acids. V was trimmed by 11 bases and J by 5 bases, leaving 12 bases between them. CDR3 region: CASVKLETQYF. The CDR3 nucleotides are TGTGCCTCTGTAAAGCTGGAGACCCAGTACTTC.

Of note for this clonotype: The CDR3 carries no conserved terminal phenylalanine or tryptophan, so it likely arises from a read error. The chain links TRBV5-1 to TRBJ2-6; D remains unclear. This CDR3 spans 15 amino acids. The V end lost 4 bases, the J end lost 0 bases, and 8 bases lay between the germline ends. Looked up from germline, CDR1 is SGHRS and CDR2 is YFSETQ. CDR3 nucleotides: TGCGCCAGCAGCCAACTCAGCTCTGGGGCCAACGTCCTGACTTAC. Amino acids: CASSQLSSGANVLTY.